This entry lists 30 T cell receptor beta chains sequenced from one sample in a study of Ad26.COV2.S vaccination and SARS-CoV-2 variants. The treatment: 15 to 20 received Ad26.COV2.S at low or high dose, single or two shots; 5 received placebo; per-sample allocation not given. On day 63 after the first injection, vaccine and placebo recipients gave samples. Here immunoSEQ multiplex PCR was the method, and the copy in TCRdb shows in-frame clones only, minus some. The sample contains about 420,000 clones, around 89% of which appear only once. The source was peripheral blood, collected in a trial of Ad26.COV2.S vaccine versus placebo. The receptor source for this set is a person aged 18-65 years who received the Ad26.COV2.S COVID-19 vaccine or a placebo.

This chain connects TRBV6-1 to TRBJ1-1; D is ambiguous. Looked up from germline, CDR1 is MNHNS and CDR2 is SASEGT. The CDR3 is 13 amino acids. V lost 3 bases and J 3 bases, leaving 8 bases between the germline ends. This CDR3 is CASSEEFYTEAFF. The CDR3 nucleotides are TGTGCCAGCAGTGAGGAATTCTACACTGAAGCTTTCTTT.

V is TRBV6-2 or TRBV6-3 and J is TRBJ2-2; a possible D gene is TRBD2 (5 bases). Germline lookup yields CDR1 MNHEY and CDR2 SVGEGT. CDR3 length: 14 amino acids. V was shortened by 2 bases and J by 3 bases, with 7 bases between the two germline ends. The CDR3 DNA sequence: TGTGCCAGCAGTTACGGACTGCACACCGGGGAGCTGTTTTTT. This gives the protein CASSYGLHTGELFF.

The V call is TRBV20-1, the J call TRBJ2-3, with D possibly matching TRBD2 (6 bases). The germline V gene has CDR1 DFQATT and CDR2 SNEGSKA (reference sequence). The CDR3 has 11 amino acids. Trimming stripped 4 bases from V and 11 bases from J, with 13 bases between. In DNA form, the CDR3 reads TGCAGTGCTACCCGCGCGGGGATGCAGTATTTT. It codes for CSATRAGMQYF.

The chain has TRBV27 and TRBJ2-7; TRBD1 agrees at 10 bases. Germline CDR1 and CDR2: MNHEY and SMNVEV (reference sequence). This CDR3 region has 14 residues. J gave up 6 bases and V 6 bases, and 8 bases lay outside the gene matches. This chain's CDR3 is CASRSPGQGSEQYF. The CDR3 region has the DNA TGTGCCAGCAGATCTCCGGGACAGGGGAGCGAGCAGTACTTC.

The V and J genes are TRBV28 and TRBJ1-6; D is ambiguous. Looked up from germline, CDR1 is MDHEN and CDR2 is SYDVKM. The V end was cut by 8 bases, the J end by 2 bases, with 16 bases between. The CDR3 length is 16 residues. CDR3 sequence reads: CASVMQGRPYNSPLHF. CDR3 DNA: TGTGCCAGCGTAATGCAAGGGAGGCCCTATAATTCACCCCTCCACTTT.

The chain uses TRBV9 and TRBJ2-2; D remains ambiguous. The germline CDR1 and CDR2 sequences are SGDLS and YYNGEE. Trimming took 2 bases from V and 7 from J, leaving 15 bases between them. The CDR3 runs 15 residues. CDR3 amino acids: CASSVRYLSSGELFF. The CDR3 bases are TGTGCCAGCAGCGTCAGGTACCTCTCCAGCGGGGAGCTGTTTTTT.

This chain's CDR3 is CASSHPRDTQYF. The CDR3 bases are TGTGCCAGCAGCCACCCTAGAGATACGCAGTATTTT. The chain recombines TRBV6-2 or TRBV6-3 with TRBJ2-3; the D is unclear. CDR1 and CDR2 (germline): MNHEY, SVGEGT. V shed 6 bases and J shed 5 bases, with 9 bases lying between them. There are 12 residues in the CDR3.

This chain links TRBV6-6 with TRBJ1-4; no reliable D call. Trimming removed 2 bases at V and 7 bases at J, with 8 bases between. In germline, CDR1 is MNHNY, CDR2 SVGAGI (reference sequence). The CDR3 consists of 13 residues. Written as DNA, the CDR3 is TGTGCCAGCAGTTACACGGAGGGTGAAAAACTGTTTTTT. Its translation is CASSYTEGEKLFF.

The V and J genes are TRBV25-1 and TRBJ2-5; D ambiguous. The CDR3 has 16 residues. Trimming took off 1 base at V and 1 base at J, with 13 bases between the two ends. Germline lookup yields CDR1 MGHDK and CDR2 SYGVNS. The CDR3: CASSESRKWGQETQYF. Here the CDR3 DNA reads TGTGCCAGCAGTGAATCGAGGAAATGGGGCCAAGAGACCCAGTACTTC. Variable domain in full (rest from reference TRBV25-1 and TRBJ2-5): EADIYQTPRYLVIGTGKKITLECSQTMGHDKMYWYQQDPGMELHLIHYSYGVNSTEKGDLSSESTVSRIRTEHFPLTLESARPSHTSQYLCASSESRKWGQETQYFGPGTRLLVL.

The chain combines TRBV30 with TRBJ1-2; D remains ambiguous. V lost 1 base and J lost 3, with 6 bases in between. The germline gives CDR1 GTSNPN, CDR2 SVGIG (reference sequence). The CDR3 is made up of 12 amino acids. CDR3 loop: CAWSGYDYGYTF. Here the CDR3 DNA reads TGTGCCTGGAGTGGTTATGACTATGGCTACACCTTC.

The chain uses TRBV10-2 and TRBJ1-1; D not resolved. Germline V gives CDR1 WSHSY, CDR2 SAAADI. The V end lost 3 bases, the J end lost 1 base, and 21 bases lay between the germline ends. The CDR3 length is 18 residues. The CDR3 spells CASSEVPYATTQNTEAFF. In DNA form, the CDR3 reads TGCGCCAGCAGTGAAGTCCCTTATGCAACCACACAGAACACTGAAGCTTTCTTT.

The rearrangement links TRBV7-2 to TRBJ1-1, with D unclear. The CDR3 consists of 15 residues. Germline CDR1 SGHTA, CDR2 FQGNSA. The V end was cut by 7 bases, the J end by 5 bases, with 20 bases between. CDR3 coding DNA: TGTGCCAGCACCCACCCTGGGCATCAAGGGACTGAAGCTTTCTTT. It yields the protein CASTHPGHQGTEAFF.

The chain recombines TRBV6-5 with TRBJ2-3; tentative D call: TRBD1 (6 bases). The CDR3 sequence is 15 residues long. Germline V CDR1 and CDR2: MNHEY, SVGAGI. V was shortened by 0 bases and J by 5 bases, with 12 bases between the two germline ends. CDR3 nucleotide sequence: TGTGCCAGCAGTTACTCCTACAAGGGGGAAGATACGCAGTATTTT. This translates into CASSYSYKGEDTQYF.

The V call is TRBV6-5, the J call TRBJ2-3, with 9 bases aligning to TRBD1. CDR1 is MNHEY, CDR2 SVGAGI, per germline. This CDR3 region has 13 residues. The V segment lost 8 bases and the J segment 2 bases; nucleotides outside the gene matches: 2. The CDR3 region is CASGTGPTDTQYF. The CDR3 DNA reads TGTGCCAGCGGGACAGGGCCCACAGATACGCAGTATTTT.

CDR3 sequence reads: CASSYMGPGPYGYTF. The CDR3 nucleotides are TGTGCCAGCAGTTACATGGGCCCGGGACCCTATGGCTACACCTTC. The rearrangement joins TRBV6-5 to TRBJ1-2; D may be TRBD1 (5 bases). V was pared by 2 bases and J by 4 bases, with 14 bases between. The germline CDR1 and CDR2 sequences are MNHEY and SVGAGI. The CDR3 contains 15 residues.

Points on this clone: This specimen includes other DNA sequences encoding the same CDR3. The J gene is TRBJ1-1, the V gene TRBV5-1; unclear D gene. The CDR3 loop spans 13 amino acids. Germline values: CDR1 SGHRS, CDR2 YFSETQ. The ends were cut back, 0 bases at V and 1 base at J, with 4 bases in the middle. CDR3 DNA sequence: TGCGCCAGCAGCTTGGGGAGGAACACTGAAGCTTTCTTT. Protein sequence: CASSLGRNTEAFF.

V and J are TRBV25-1 and TRBJ2-7; 8 bases are a match to TRBD1. The junction had 3 bases not matched to a gene; V was cut back by 2 bases and J by 3 bases. Germline V gives CDR1 MGHDK, CDR2 SYGVNS. The CDR3 loop spans 14 amino acids. Here the CDR3 reads CASSELGTGYEQYF. The DNA of the CDR3 is TGTGCCAGCAGTGAACTTGGGACAGGCTACGAGCAGTACTTC.

The J gene is TRBJ1-5, the V gene TRBV28, with TRBD1 matching over 8 bases. The V segment lost 5 bases and the J segment 6 bases; nucleotides outside the gene matches: 6. This CDR3 is built from 14 residues. Germline V gene lookup returns CDR1 MDHEN and CDR2 SYDVKM. CDR3 in amino acids: CASSHQGAGQPQHF. The DNA for the CDR3 is TGTGCCAGCAGTCACCAGGGGGCTGGTCAGCCCCAGCATTTT.

The chain is built from TRBV19 and TRBJ2-1, with D possibly being TRBD2 (6 bases). Trimming stripped 6 bases from V and 0 bases from J, with 12 bases between. In germline, CDR1 is LNHDA, CDR2 SQIVND (reference sequence). The CDR3 has 15 residues. The CDR3 DNA reads as TGTGCCAGTAGCCGGGACTCCAGCTCCTACAATGAGCAGTTCTTC. The encoded protein is CASSRDSSSYNEQFF.

This chain joins TRBV23-1 and TRBJ1-2; 7 nucleotides line up with TRBD1. TRBV23-1 counts as an open reading frame of uncertain function. This CDR3 spans 14 amino acids. V was pared by 1 base and J by 8 bases, with 7 bases of the junction left unmatched. The CDR3 protein is CASSQCSQGGGYTF. The CDR3 DNA reads TGCGCCAGCAGTCAATGTAGCCAGGGGGGAGGCTACACCTTC.

The chain has TRBV10-2 and TRBJ2-2, with TRBD2 as a possible D gene (5 bases). There are 13 residues in the CDR3. The germline CDR1 and CDR2 sequences are WSHSY and SAAADI. The germline V and J ends were trimmed by 6 bases and 6 bases, with 11 bases remaining between them. The CDR3 loop reads CASSASRSGELFF. The CDR3 coding sequence is TGCGCCAGCAGCGCTAGCAGGTCCGGGGAGCTGTTTTTT.

The CDR3 DNA is TGTGCCAGCATCTACACAGGGGGGGGACCTAACACTGAAGCTTTCTTT. This gives the protein CASIYTGGGPNTEAFF. J is TRBJ1-1 and V is TRBV21-1; the D call of TRBD1 is as the table states it, not checked on the DNA. TRBV21-1 is given as a pseudogene. CDR3 length: 16 residues.

This chain uses TRBV19 with TRBJ1-3, with a possible D match to TRBD1 (6 bases). This CDR3 is 15 amino acids long. Germline CDR1 LNHDA, CDR2 SQIVND (reference sequence). Between the trimmed V and J ends, which lost 0 bases and 3 bases, there was a span of 9 bases. CDR3 bases: TGTGCCAGTAGTATAGATCCGGACAGTGGAAACACCATATATTTT. As protein: CASSIDPDSGNTIYF.

This clone was recorded only once. For the CDR3, the DNA is TGCGCCAGCAGCTTGGAAGGGCACTGGGGGGAGCAGTTCTTC. It is translated as CASSLEGHWGEQFF. The chain links TRBV5-1 to TRBJ2-1; D tentatively fits TRBD1 or TRBD2 (5 bases each). The length of the CDR3 is 14 residues. CDR1 is SGHRS, CDR2 YFSETQ, per germline. V was cut by 0 bases and J by 10 bases, with 14 bases left in between.

CDR3 sequence reads: CASSLAGTGGEETQYF. DNA for the CDR3: TGTGCCAGCAGCTTGGCCGGGACAGGGGGAGAAGAGACCCAGTACTTC. V gene TRBV5-4 combines with J gene TRBJ2-5; 11 nucleotides agree with TRBD1. V shed 0 bases, J shed 3 bases, and the junction held 4 bases outside the gene matches. CDR3 size: 16 residues. CDR1 is SGHNT and CDR2 is YYREEE in the germline V gene (reference sequence).

This chain uses TRBV6-6 with TRBJ1-1; TRBD1 might be the D (5 bases). The germline CDR1 and CDR2 sequences are MNHNY and SVGAGI (reference sequence). The CDR3 runs to 13 residues. Trimming left V 7 bases short and J 2 bases short, with 11 bases between. The CDR3 nucleotides are TGTGCCAGCAACTGGGACCCTAACACTGAAGCTTTCTTT. This translates into CASNWDPNTEAFF.

This sequence joins TRBV25-1 and TRBJ1-4, with D possibly being TRBD1 (5 bases). This CDR3 is 13 amino acids long. Trimming left V 5 bases short and J 9 bases short, with 13 bases between. Germline CDR1 reads MGHDK; CDR2 reads SYGVNS. CDR3 nucleotides: TGTGCCAGCAGTCCCGGGACGCGAAAAAAACTGTTTTTT. It encodes CASSPGTRKKLFF.

The V gene is TRBV4-1, the J gene TRBJ2-3; 7 bases match TRBD2. The CDR3 has 18 amino acids. The V segment lost 4 bases and the J segment 1 base; nucleotides outside the gene matches: 14. Germline V lookup: CDR1 MGHRA, CDR2 YSYEKL. The CDR3: CASSRMVGIGLGTDTQYF. The CDR3 bases are TGCGCCAGCAGCCGAATGGTGGGTATTGGACTAGGCACAGATACGCAGTATTTT.

The chain links TRBV6-1 to TRBJ1-6, with a tentative D call TRBD1 (5 bases). CDR1 is MNHNS and CDR2 is SASEGT in the germline V gene. V was clipped by 3 bases and J by 7 bases, with 10 bases between them. The CDR3 sequence is 14 residues long. CDR3 region: CASSENRSNSPLHF. The CDR3 coding sequence is TGTGCCAGCAGTGAGAACAGGTCGAATTCACCCCTCCACTTT.

V gene TRBV27 combines with J gene TRBJ2-2; 8 bases agree with TRBD2. V dropped 2 bases and J dropped 7; count of bases not matched to a gene: 6. Germline assignment: CDR1 MNHEY and CDR2 SMNVEV (reference sequence). CDR3 length equals 15 residues. The chain's CDR3 is CASSLNGLARGELFF. For the CDR3, the DNA is TGTGCCAGCAGTTTAAACGGACTAGCCCGCGGGGAGCTGTTTTTT.